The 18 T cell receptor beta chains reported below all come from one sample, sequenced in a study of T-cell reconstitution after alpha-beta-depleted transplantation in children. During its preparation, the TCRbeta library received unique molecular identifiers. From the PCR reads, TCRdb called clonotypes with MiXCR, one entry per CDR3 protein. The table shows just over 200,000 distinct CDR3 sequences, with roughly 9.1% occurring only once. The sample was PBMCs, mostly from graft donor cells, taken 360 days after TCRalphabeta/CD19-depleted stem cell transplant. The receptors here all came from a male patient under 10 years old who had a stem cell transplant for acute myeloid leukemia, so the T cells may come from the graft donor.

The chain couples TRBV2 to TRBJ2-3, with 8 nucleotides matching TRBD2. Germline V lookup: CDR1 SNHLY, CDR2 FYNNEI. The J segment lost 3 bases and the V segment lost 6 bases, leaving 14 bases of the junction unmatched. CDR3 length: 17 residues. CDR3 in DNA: TGTGCCAGCAGCGTTAGCGGGGCATTAGCAGGGACAGATACGCAGTATTTT. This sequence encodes CASSVSGALAGTDTQYF.

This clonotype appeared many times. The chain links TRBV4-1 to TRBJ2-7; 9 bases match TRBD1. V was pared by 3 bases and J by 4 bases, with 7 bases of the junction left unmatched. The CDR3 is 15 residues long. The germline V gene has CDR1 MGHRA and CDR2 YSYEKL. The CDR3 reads CASSHQDRGKYEQYF. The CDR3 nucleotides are TGCGCCAGCAGCCACCAAGACAGGGGGAAATACGAGCAGTACTTC.

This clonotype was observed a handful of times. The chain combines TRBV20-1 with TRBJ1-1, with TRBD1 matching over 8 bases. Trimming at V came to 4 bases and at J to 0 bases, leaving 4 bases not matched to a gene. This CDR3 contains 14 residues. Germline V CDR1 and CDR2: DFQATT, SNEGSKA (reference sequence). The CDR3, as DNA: TGCAGTGCTATGTCAGGGGGCGTGAACACTGAAGCTTTCTTT. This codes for CSAMSGGVNTEAFF.

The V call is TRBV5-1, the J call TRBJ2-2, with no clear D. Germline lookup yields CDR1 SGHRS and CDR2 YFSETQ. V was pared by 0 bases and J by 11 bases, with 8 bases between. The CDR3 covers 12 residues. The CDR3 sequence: CASSLAEGELFF. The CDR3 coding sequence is TGCGCCAGCAGCTTGGCCGAAGGCGAGCTGTTTTTT.

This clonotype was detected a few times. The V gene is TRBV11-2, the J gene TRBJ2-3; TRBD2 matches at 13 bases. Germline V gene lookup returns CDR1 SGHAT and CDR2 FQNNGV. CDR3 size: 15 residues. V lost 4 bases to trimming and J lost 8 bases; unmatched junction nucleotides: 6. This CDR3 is CASSSLAGGPVTQYF. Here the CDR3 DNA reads TGTGCCAGCAGCTCACTAGCGGGGGGGCCTGTTACGCAGTATTTT. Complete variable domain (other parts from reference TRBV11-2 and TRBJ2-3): EAGVAQSPRYKIIEKRQSVAFWCNPISGHATLYWYQQILGQGPKLLIQFQNNGVVDDSQLPKDRFSAERLKGVDSTLKIQPAKLEDSAVYLCASSSLAGGPVTQYFGPGTRLTVL.

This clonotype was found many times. Here the CDR3 reads CSARPLQGDTEAFF. In DNA, the CDR3 is TGCAGTGCTAGACCCCTCCAGGGAGACACTGAAGCTTTCTTT. The chain recombines TRBV20-1 with TRBJ1-1; D possibly corresponds to TRBD1 (5 bases). There are 14 residues in the CDR3. The V gene lost 2 bases and the J gene lost 3 bases, with 13 bases spanning the gap. Germline CDR1 DFQATT, CDR2 SNEGSKA (reference sequence).

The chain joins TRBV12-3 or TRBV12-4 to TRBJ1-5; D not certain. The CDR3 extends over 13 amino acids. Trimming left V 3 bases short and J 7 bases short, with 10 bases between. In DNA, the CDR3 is TGTGCCAGCAGTTTGATTCGGCACCAGCCCCAGCATTTT. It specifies CASSLIRHQPQHF.

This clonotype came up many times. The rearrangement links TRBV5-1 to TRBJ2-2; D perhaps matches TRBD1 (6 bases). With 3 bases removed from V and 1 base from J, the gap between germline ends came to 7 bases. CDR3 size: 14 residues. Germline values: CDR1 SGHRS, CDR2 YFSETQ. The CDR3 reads CASSSTGNTGELFF. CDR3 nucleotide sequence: TGCGCCAGCAGCTCGACAGGGAACACCGGGGAGCTGTTTTTT.

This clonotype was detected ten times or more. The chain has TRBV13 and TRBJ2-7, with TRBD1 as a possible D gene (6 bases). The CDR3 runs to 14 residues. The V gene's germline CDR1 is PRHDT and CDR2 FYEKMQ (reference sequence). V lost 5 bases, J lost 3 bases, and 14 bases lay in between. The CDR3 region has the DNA TGTGCCAGCAGCCGAACAGGGACCGTCTACGAGCAGTACTTC. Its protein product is CASSRTGTVYEQYF.

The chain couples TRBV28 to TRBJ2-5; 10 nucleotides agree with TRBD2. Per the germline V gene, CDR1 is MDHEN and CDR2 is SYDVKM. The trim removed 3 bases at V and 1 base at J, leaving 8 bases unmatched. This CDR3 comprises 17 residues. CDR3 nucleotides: TGTGCCAGCAGTTTGGGGGCTAGCGGGAGAGGCCAAGAGACCCAGTACTTC. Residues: CASSLGASGRGQETQYF.

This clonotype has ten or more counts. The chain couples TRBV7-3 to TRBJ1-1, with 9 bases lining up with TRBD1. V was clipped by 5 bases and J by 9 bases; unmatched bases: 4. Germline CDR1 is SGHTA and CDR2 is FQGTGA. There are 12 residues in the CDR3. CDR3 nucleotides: TGTGCCAGCAGCCCCGGACAGGGGAAAGCTTTCTTT. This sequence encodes CASSPGQGKAFF. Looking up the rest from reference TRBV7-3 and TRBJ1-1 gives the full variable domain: GAGVSQTPSNKVTEKGKYVELRCDPISGHTALYWYRQSLGQGPEFLIYFQGTGAADDSGLPNDRFFAVRPEGSVSTLKIQRTERGDSAVYLCASSPGQGKAFFGQGTRLTVV.

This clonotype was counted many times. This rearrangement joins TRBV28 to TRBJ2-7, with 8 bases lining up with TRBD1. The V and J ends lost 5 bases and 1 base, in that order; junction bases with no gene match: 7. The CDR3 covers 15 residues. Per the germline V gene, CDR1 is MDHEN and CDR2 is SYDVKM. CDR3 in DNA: TGTGCCAGCAGTCAACCAGGGGGCGGATCCTACGAGCAGTACTTC. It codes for CASSQPGGGSYEQYF. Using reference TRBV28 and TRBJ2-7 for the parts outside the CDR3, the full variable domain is DVKVTQSSRYLVKRTGEKVFLECVQDMDHENMFWYRQDPGLGLRLIYFSYDVKMKEKGDIPEGYSVSREKKERFSLILESASTNQTSMYLCASSQPGGGSYEQYFGPGTRLTVT.

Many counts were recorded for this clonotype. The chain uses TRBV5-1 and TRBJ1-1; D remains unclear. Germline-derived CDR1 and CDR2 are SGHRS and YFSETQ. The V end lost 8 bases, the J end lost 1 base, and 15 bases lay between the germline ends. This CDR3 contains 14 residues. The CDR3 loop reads CASRAYPENTEAFF. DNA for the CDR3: TGCGCCAGTAGAGCATACCCGGAGAACACTGAAGCTTTCTTT.

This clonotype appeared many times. The CDR3 DNA follows: TGCAGTGGACAAGGACTAGCGGGACTACCCACAGATACGCAGTATTTT. Translating gives CSGQGLAGLPTDTQYF. V is TRBV20-1 and J is TRBJ2-3; 12 bases align to TRBD2. V lost 7 bases and J lost 2; bases outside the gene matches: 10. The CDR3 totals 16 residues. Germline values: CDR1 DFQATT, CDR2 SNEGSKA (reference sequence).

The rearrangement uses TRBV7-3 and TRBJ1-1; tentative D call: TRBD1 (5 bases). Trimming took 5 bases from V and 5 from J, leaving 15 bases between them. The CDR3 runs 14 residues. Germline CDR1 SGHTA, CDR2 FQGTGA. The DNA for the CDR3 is TGTGCCAGCAGCGCCAATCAGGGAGGTACTGAAGCTTTCTTT. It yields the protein CASSANQGGTEAFF.

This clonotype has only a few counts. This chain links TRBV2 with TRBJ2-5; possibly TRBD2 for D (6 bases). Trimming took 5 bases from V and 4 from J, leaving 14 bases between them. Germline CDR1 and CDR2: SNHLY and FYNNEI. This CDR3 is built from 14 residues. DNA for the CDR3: TGTGCCAGCAGTACCCGCCTGGGAGGAGAGACCCAGTACTTC. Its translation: CASSTRLGGETQYF.

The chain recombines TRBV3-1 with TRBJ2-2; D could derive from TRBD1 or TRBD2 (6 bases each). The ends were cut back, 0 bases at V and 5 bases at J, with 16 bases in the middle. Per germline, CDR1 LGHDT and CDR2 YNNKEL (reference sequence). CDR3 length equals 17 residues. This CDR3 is CASSQEGGRVSTGELFF. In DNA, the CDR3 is TGTGCCAGCAGCCAAGAGGGGGGCAGAGTATCGACCGGGGAGCTGTTTTTT.

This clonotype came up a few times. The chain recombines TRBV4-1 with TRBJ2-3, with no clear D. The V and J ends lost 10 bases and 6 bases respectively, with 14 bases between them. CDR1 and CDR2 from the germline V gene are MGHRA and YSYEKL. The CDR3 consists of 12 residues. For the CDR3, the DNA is TGCGCCACAACGGATATTTCCGATACGCAGTATTTT. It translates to CATTDISDTQYF.